These 5 T cell receptor beta chains were all obtained from the same sample, sequenced in a study of cytomegalovirus exposure and HLA in healthy donors. Amplification used 60 Vbeta primers and 13 Jbeta primers. Profiling relied on immunoSEQ multiplex PCR, and the TCRdb table lists in-frame clones only, not all of them. The data contain about 98,000 clones, roughly two thirds of them seen just once; the ten biggest clones take up 1.2%. Sequences were obtained from PBMCs. These receptors originate from a female donor in good health and CMV-seronegative.

CDR3 nucleotides: TGTGCCAGCAGCGTAGCGGGGTCACAAGAGACCCAGTACTTC. Translation gives CASSVAGSQETQYF. The J gene is TRBJ2-5, the V gene TRBV11-3; TRBD2 matches 8 bases. After removal of 5 bases from V and 2 bases from J, the junction contained 4 bases not matched to a gene. This CDR3 contains 14 residues. The germline V gene encodes CDR1 SGHNT and CDR2 YENEEA.

The rearrangement uses TRBV7-6 and TRBJ2-2; 9 bases map to TRBD2. Trimming took 7 bases from V and 6 from J; bases not matched to a gene: 12. Germline V lookup: CDR1 SGHVS, CDR2 FNYEAQ. The CDR3 contains 16 residues. The CDR3 loop reads CASTAWGREGPGELFF. In DNA form, the CDR3 reads TGTGCCAGCACCGCCTGGGGGCGGGAGGGGCCCGGGGAGCTGTTTTTT.

The V call is TRBV20-1, the J call TRBJ2-7; 7 bases agree with TRBD2. The CDR3 runs to 10 residues. Germline values: CDR1 DFQATT, CDR2 SNEGSKA (reference sequence). As DNA, the CDR3 is TGCAGCGGGGGGAACTACGAGCAGTACTTC. It encodes CSGGNYEQYF.

This clone showed up just once. The chain uses TRBV2 and TRBJ2-5; no definite D call. Trimming left V 6 bases short and J 2 bases short, with 4 bases between. CDR1 and CDR2 from the germline V gene are SNHLY and FYNNEI. This CDR3 is 11 amino acids long. The CDR3 bases are TGTGCCAGCAGACAGCAAGAGACCCAGTACTTC. Its translation is CASRQQETQYF.

The chain joins TRBV6-5 to TRBJ2-3, with D perhaps TRBD2 (6 bases). V lost 6 bases to trimming and J lost 0 bases, with 10 bases between them. Germline V lookup: CDR1 MNHEY, CDR2 SVGAGI. CDR3 length: 14 amino acids. CDR3: CASRSGLSTDTQYF. The CDR3 DNA follows: TGTGCCAGCAGGAGCGGGCTAAGCACAGATACGCAGTATTTT.